The T cell receptor beta chain under discussion was sequenced for a study of shared T cell receptors in the human thymus. This CDR3 has 19 amino acids. Germline-derived CDR1 and CDR2 are SGHDN and FVKESK. Trimming left V 2 bases short and J 0 bases short, with 19 bases between. Method: immunoSEQ multiplex PCR; TCRdb's copy keeps in-frame clones and lacks some. The sample lists some 640,000 clones, about 90% occurring once. These data also featured in a second study, about human thymus T cells. As that study records: Related studies found that unrelated individuals share highly overlapping thymic repertoires.

Sequenced material: thymocytes. This sequence joins TRBV14 and TRBJ2-2; tentative D call: TRBD1 (5 bases). The sequence came from a boy under three years old with a congenital heart defect. The CDR3 DNA reads TGTGCCAGCAGCCAATTTAAGGCCAGGGAATCAACGAACACCGGGGAGCTGTTTTTT. Encoded protein: CASSQFKARESTNTGELFF.